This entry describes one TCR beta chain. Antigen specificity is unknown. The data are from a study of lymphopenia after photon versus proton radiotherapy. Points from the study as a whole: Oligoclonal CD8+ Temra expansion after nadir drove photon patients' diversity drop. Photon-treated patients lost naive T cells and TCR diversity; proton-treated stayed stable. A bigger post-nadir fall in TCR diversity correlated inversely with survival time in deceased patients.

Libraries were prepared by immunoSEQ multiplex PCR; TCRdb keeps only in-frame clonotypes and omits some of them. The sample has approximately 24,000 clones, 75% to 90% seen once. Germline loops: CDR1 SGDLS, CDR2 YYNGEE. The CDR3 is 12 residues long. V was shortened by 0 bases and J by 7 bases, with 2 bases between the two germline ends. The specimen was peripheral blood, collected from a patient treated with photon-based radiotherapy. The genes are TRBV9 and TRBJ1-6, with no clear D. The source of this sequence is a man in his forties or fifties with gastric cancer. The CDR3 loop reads CASSVGNSPLHF. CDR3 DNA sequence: TGTGCCAGCAGCGTAGGGAATTCACCCCTCCACTTT.